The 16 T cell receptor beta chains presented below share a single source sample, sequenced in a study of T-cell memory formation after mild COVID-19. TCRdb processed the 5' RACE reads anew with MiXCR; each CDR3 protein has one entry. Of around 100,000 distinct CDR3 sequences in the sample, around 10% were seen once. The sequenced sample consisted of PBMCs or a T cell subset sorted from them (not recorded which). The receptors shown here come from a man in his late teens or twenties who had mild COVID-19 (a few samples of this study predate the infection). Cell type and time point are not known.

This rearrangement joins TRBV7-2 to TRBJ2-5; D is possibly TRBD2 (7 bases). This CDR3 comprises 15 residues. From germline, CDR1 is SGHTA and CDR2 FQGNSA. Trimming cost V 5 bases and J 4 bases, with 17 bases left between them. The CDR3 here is CASSRWGGEGETQYF. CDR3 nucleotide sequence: TGTGCCAGCAGCCGCTGGGGGGGCGAGGGAGAGACCCAGTACTTC.

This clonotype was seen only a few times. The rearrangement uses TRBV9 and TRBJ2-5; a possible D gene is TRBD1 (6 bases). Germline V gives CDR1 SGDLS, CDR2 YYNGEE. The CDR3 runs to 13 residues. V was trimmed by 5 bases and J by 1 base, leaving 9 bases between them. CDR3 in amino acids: CASSGQTQETQYF. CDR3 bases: TGTGCCAGCAGTGGACAGACCCAAGAGACCCAGTACTTC.

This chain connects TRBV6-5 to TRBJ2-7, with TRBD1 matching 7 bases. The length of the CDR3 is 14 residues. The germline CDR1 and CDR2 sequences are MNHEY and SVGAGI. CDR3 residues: CASSFNRGSSEQYV. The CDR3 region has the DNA TGTGCCAGCAGTTTCAACAGGGGTTCCTCCGAGCAGTACGTC.

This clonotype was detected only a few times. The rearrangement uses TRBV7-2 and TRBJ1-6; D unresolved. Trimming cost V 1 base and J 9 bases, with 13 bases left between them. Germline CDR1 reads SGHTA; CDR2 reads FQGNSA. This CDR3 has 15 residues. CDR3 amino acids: CASSLVGSEGSPLHF. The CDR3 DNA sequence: TGTGCCAGCAGCTTAGTGGGCAGTGAGGGTTCACCCCTCCACTTT.

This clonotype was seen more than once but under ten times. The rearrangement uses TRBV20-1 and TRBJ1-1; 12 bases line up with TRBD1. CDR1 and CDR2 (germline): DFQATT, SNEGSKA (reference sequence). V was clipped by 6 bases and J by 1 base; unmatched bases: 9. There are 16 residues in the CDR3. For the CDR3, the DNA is TGCAGTGCGGAAAGGGACAGGGGGCTAGGGAACACTGAAGCTTTCTTT. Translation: CSAERDRGLGNTEAFF.

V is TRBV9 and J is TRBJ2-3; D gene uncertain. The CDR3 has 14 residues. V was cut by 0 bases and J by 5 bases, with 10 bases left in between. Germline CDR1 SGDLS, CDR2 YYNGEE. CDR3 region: CASSVATVRDTQYF. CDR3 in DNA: TGTGCCAGCAGCGTAGCTACGGTGCGAGATACGCAGTATTTT.

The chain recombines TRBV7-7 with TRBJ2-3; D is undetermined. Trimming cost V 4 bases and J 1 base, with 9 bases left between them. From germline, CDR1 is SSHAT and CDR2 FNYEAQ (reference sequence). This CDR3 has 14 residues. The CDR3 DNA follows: TGTGCCAGCAGCTCCCGAGAAGGCACAGATACGCAGTATTTT. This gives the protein CASSSREGTDTQYF.

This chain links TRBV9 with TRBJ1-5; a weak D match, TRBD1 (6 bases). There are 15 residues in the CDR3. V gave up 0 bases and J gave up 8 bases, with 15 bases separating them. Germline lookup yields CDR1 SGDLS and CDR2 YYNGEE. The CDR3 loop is CASSVEGDVGKPQHF. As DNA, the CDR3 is TGTGCCAGCAGCGTAGAGGGGGATGTAGGGAAGCCCCAGCATTTT.

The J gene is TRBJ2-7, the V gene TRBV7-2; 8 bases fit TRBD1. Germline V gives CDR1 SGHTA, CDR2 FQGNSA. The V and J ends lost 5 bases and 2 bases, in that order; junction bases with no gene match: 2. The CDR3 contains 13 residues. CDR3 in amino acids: CASSTTGAYEQYV. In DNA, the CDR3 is TGTGCCAGCAGCACGACAGGGGCCTACGAGCAGTACGTC.

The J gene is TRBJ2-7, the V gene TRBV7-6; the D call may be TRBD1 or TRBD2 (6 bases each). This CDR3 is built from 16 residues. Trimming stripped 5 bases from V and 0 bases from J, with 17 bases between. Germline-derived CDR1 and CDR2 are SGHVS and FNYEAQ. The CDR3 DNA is TGTGCCAGCAGCCCGGGGGCACCACGAGGCTCCTACGAGCAGTACTTC. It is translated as CASSPGAPRGSYEQYF. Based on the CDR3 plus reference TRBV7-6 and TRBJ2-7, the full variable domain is GAGVSQSPRYKVTKRGQDVALRCDPISGHVSLYWYRQALGQGPEFLTYFNYEAQQDKSGLPNDRFSAERPEGSISTLTIQRTEQRDSAMYRCASSPGAPRGSYEQYFGPGTRLTVT.

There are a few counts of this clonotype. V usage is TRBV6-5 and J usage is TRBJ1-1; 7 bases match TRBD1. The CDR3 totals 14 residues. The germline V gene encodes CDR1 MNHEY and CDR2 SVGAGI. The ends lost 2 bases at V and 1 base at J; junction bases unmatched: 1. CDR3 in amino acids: CASSYEGANTEAFF. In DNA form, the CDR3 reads TGTGCCAGCAGTTACGAGGGGGCGAACACTGAAGCTTTCTTT.

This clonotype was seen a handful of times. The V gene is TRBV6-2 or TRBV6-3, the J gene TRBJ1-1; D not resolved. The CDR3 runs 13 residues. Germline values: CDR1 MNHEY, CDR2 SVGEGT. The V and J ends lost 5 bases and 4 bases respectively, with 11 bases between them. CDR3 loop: CASSGLESTEAFF. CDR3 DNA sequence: TGTGCCAGCAGTGGACTGGAGTCCACTGAAGCTTTCTTT.

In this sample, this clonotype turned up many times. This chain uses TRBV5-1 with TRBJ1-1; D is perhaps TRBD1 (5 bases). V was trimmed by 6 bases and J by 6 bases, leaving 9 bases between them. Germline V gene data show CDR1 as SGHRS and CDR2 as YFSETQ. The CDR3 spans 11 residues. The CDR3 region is CASTAGPEAFF. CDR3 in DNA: TGCGCCAGCACGGCGGGACCTGAAGCTTTCTTT.

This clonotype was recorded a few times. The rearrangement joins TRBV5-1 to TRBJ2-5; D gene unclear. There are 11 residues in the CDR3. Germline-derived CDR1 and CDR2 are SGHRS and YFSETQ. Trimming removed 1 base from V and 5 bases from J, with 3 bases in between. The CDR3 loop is CASSLMETQYF. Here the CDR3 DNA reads TGCGCCAGCAGCTTGATGGAGACCCAGTACTTC. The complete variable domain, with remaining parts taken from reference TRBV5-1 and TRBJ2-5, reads KAGVTQTPRYLIKTRGQQVTLSCSPISGHRSVSWYQQTPGQGLQFLFEYFSETQRNKGNFPGRFSGRQFSNSRSEMNVSTLELGDSALYLCASSLMETQYFGPGTRLLVL.

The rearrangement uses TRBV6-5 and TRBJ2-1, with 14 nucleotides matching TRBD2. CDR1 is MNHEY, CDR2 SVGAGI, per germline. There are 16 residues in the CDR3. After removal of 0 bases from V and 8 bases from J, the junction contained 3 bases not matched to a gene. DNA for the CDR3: TGTGCCAGCAGTTACTCAGGACTAGCGGGAGGCTATGAGCAGTTCTTC. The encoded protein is CASSYSGLAGGYEQFF.

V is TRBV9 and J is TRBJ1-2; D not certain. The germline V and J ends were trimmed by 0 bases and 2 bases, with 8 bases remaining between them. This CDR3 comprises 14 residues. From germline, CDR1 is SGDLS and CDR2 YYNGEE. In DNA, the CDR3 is TGTGCCAGCAGCGTAGCGGGCGGCAACTATGGCTACACCTTC. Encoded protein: CASSVAGGNYGYTF. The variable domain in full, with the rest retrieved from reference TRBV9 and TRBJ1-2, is DSGVTQTPKHLITATGQRVTLRCSPRSGDLSVYWYQQSLDQGLQFLIQYYNGEERAKGNILERFSAQQFPDLHSELNLSSLELGDSALYFCASSVAGGNYGYTFGSGTRLTVV.